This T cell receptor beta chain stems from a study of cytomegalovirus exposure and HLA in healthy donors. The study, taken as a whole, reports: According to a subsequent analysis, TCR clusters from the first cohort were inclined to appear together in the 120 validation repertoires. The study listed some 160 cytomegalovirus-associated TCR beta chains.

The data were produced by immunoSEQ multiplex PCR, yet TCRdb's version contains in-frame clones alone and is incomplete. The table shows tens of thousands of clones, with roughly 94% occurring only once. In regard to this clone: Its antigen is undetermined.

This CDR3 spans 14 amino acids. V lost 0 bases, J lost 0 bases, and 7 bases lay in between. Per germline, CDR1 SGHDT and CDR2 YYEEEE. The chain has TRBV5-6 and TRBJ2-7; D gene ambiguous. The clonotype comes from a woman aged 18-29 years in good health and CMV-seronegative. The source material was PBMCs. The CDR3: CASSLVSSSYEQYF. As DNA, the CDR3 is TGTGCCAGCAGCTTGGTATCTTCCTCCTACGAGCAGTACTTC.